The clone carrying this T cell receptor beta chain was counted once. Antigen specificity is unknown. Using a J-beta primer mix together with a sample-barcoded 5' primer, a second PCR was run for about 6 to 12 cycles. TCRdb recomputed calls from the 5' RACE reads with MiXCR, one row per CDR3 protein. The top ten hold about an eighth of the sample, which has 980,000 or so distinct CDR3 sequences, about 48% seen once. The V end was cut by 1 base, the J end by 1 base, with 10 bases between. This CDR3 is built from 15 residues. Germline V lookup: CDR1 SGHTA, CDR2 FQGNSA. This record belongs to a study of blood T cells in healthy people across ages. General study findings and limits: PBMCs went unsorted, and a conclusive naive versus antigen-experienced comparison was therefore prevented. The long-lived group displayed more naive CD4+ cells, plus higher diversity, than the aged donors did.

The sequencing input was blood. The TCR sequence derives from a man younger than 40 in good health. The V gene is TRBV7-2, the J gene TRBJ1-1; TRBD1 is a possible D gene (5 bases). The CDR3: CASSLESGRNTEAFF. CDR3 coding DNA: TGTGCCAGCAGCTTAGAGTCAGGGCGGAACACTGAAGCTTTCTTT.